The 30 T cell receptor beta chains given below trace back to one sample, sequenced in a study of shared clonotypes between healthy human individuals (TCRdb year 2020). The library came from the immunoSEQ multiplex PCR assay. In TCRdb, the immuneACCESS table is reduced to in-frame sequences with V and J assigned. These tables do not hold every clone; where another copy was compared, an unresolved V gene accounts for under half, and the others remain unexplained. Within this sample are 1,400,000 or so clones, with 98% of them counted one time only. The ten largest make up 0.36% of the sample. Sequences were obtained from naive CD4+ T cells sorted from blood. Explained via the paper, the cell subset or site label denotes: CD45RA+ positively selected. These receptors all stem from a man in his thirties or forties in good health.

V gene TRBV5-4 combines with J gene TRBJ2-2; D tentatively reads TRBD1 or TRBD2 (6 bases each). Per germline, CDR1 SGHNT and CDR2 YYREEE (reference sequence). Trimming pared 10 bases from V and 0 bases from J, leaving 10 bases between. There are 13 residues in the CDR3. CDR3 loop: CAGGTPNTGELFF. The CDR3 bases are TGTGCCGGCGGGACACCGAACACCGGGGAGCTGTTTTTT. Supplemented by reference TRBV5-4 and TRBJ2-2, the full variable domain reads ETGVTQSPTHLIKTRGQQVTLRCSSQSGHNTVSWYQQALGQGPQFIFQYYREEENGRGNFPPRFSGLQFPNYSSELNVNALELDDSALYLCAGGTPNTGELFFGEGSRLTVL.

The rearrangement joins TRBV2 to TRBJ2-1; a weak D match, TRBD2 (6 bases). This CDR3 contains 14 residues. V was cut by 7 bases and J by 2 bases, with 12 bases left in between. Germline CDR1 reads SNHLY; CDR2 reads FYNNEI. The CDR3 reads CASKTSSPYNEQFF. The CDR3 DNA reads TGTGCCAGCAAGACTAGTTCCCCCTACAATGAGCAGTTCTTC.

This chain joins TRBV5-6 and TRBJ1-2; D possibly corresponds to TRBD1 (6 bases). The V end was cut by 5 bases, the J end by 5 bases, with 16 bases between. CDR1 and CDR2 from the germline V gene are SGHDT and YYEEEE. The CDR3 is 14 residues long. CDR3 loop: CASSYTGRGYGYTF. In DNA, the CDR3 is TGTGCCAGCAGTTACACAGGGAGAGGGTATGGCTACACCTTC.

This clone was recorded only once. The same CDR3 can be traced to other DNA sequences in this sample. V gene TRBV20-1 combines with J gene TRBJ1-2; no clear D. The ends were cut back, 3 bases at V and 8 bases at J, with 4 bases in the middle. This CDR3 has 9 amino acids. Germline CDR1 reads DFQATT; CDR2 reads SNEGSKA (reference sequence). The CDR3 coding sequence is TGCAGTGCTAGGGGCGGCTACACCTTC. It is translated as CSARGGYTF.

V gene TRBV11-2 combines with J gene TRBJ1-2; D call uncertain. Trimming stripped 5 bases from V and 7 bases from J, with 26 bases between. This CDR3 spans 17 amino acids. Germline values: CDR1 SGHAT, CDR2 FQNNGV. CDR3 sequence reads: CASSQTHRVILKGGYTF. Written as DNA, the CDR3 is TGTGCCAGCAGCCAAACCCACCGGGTCATCCTAAAGGGTGGCTACACCTTC. Looking up the rest from reference TRBV11-2 and TRBJ1-2 gives the full variable domain: EAGVAQSPRYKIIEKRQSVAFWCNPISGHATLYWYQQILGQGPKLLIQFQNNGVVDDSQLPKDRFSAERLKGVDSTLKIQPAKLEDSAVYLCASSQTHRVILKGGYTFGSGTRLTVV.

This chain uses TRBV27 with TRBJ2-2, with D unresolved. The CDR3 sequence is 13 residues long. V was shortened by 2 bases and J by 1 base, with 2 bases between the two germline ends. Germline loops: CDR1 MNHEY, CDR2 SMNVEV (reference sequence). CDR3 nucleotide sequence: TGTGCCAGCAGTTTAGTGAACACCGGGGAGCTGTTTTTT. Its protein product is CASSLVNTGELFF.

This chain joins TRBV5-1 and TRBJ2-7; D is unresolved. This CDR3 spans 13 amino acids. Trimming left V 0 bases short and J 3 bases short, with 7 bases between. The V gene's germline CDR1 is SGHRS and CDR2 YFSETQ. The CDR3 here is CASSLASLYEQYF. For the CDR3, the DNA is TGCGCCAGCAGCTTGGCCTCTCTCTACGAGCAGTACTTC.

CDR3 sequence: CASRHRFTYEQYF. The CDR3 DNA sequence: TGTGCCAGCAGACACCGCTTTACCTACGAGCAGTACTTC. The V and J genes are TRBV28 and TRBJ2-7; D is uncertain. This CDR3 spans 13 amino acids. Germline lookup yields CDR1 MDHEN and CDR2 SYDVKM. V was clipped by 6 bases and J by 2 bases, with 11 bases between them. The full variable domain, its missing parts supplied by reference TRBV28 and TRBJ2-7, is DVKVTQSSRYLVKRTGEKVFLECVQDMDHENMFWYRQDPGLGLRLIYFSYDVKMKEKGDIPEGYSVSREKKERFSLILESASTNQTSMYLCASRHRFTYEQYFGPGTRLTVT.

The V and J genes are TRBV5-5 and TRBJ2-5, with a possible D match to TRBD1 (5 bases). Germline V gives CDR1 SGHKS, CDR2 YYEKEE (reference sequence). V shed 4 bases and J shed 1 base, with 14 bases lying between them. The CDR3 extends over 15 amino acids. This CDR3 is CASSPLYRFQETQYF. CDR3 in DNA: TGTGCCAGCAGCCCGTTATACAGGTTCCAAGAGACCCAGTACTTC.

The chain carries TRBV2 and TRBJ1-1; D remains ambiguous. CDR1 is SNHLY, CDR2 FYNNEI, per germline. V shed 7 bases and J shed 2 bases, with 14 bases lying between them. The CDR3 totals 14 residues. CDR3 coding DNA: TGTGCCAGCAAGAGCCTACAAACCAACACTGAAGCTTTCTTT. As protein: CASKSLQTNTEAFF.

This chain uses TRBV7-8 with TRBJ1-5, with TRBD1 matching over 10 bases. Trimming removed 5 bases from V and 7 bases from J; junction bases left unmatched: 8. Per the germline V gene, CDR1 is SGHVS and CDR2 is FQNEAQ. The CDR3 length is 15 residues. The CDR3, as DNA: TGTGCCAGCAGCAGGGACAGGGGATCGGGACAGCCCCAGCATTTT. It is translated as CASSRDRGSGQPQHF.

V usage is TRBV7-9 and J usage is TRBJ2-1; D not resolved. The germline V gene encodes CDR1 SEHNR and CDR2 FQNEAQ (reference sequence). Trimming cost V 6 bases and J 13 bases, with 13 bases left between them. This CDR3 has 11 residues. The CDR3 DNA reads TGTGCCAGCAGATCAATAGATTCTCAGTTCTTC. Residues: CASRSIDSQFF.

About this clone: The sample carries other DNA sequences with the same CDR3. This chain uses TRBV9 with TRBJ2-1; TRBD1 might be the D (6 bases). The CDR3 has 15 residues. Germline assignment: CDR1 SGDLS and CDR2 YYNGEE. Deletions cut 4 bases from V and 0 bases from J, with 11 bases between. The CDR3 bases are TGTGCCAGCAGCCCGACAGGAAACTCCTACAATGAGCAGTTCTTC. Its protein is CASSPTGNSYNEQFF.

This rearrangement joins TRBV29-1 to TRBJ2-1, with a possible D match to TRBD2 (6 bases). Between the trimmed V and J ends, which lost 3 bases and 2 bases, there was a span of 8 bases. The length of the CDR3 is 13 residues. CDR1 is SQVTM, CDR2 ANQGSEA, per germline. The CDR3 loop reads CSVDREAYNEQFF. As DNA, the CDR3 is TGCAGCGTTGACAGGGAGGCCTACAATGAGCAGTTCTTC.

This chain joins TRBV30 and TRBJ1-3; D not resolved. Trimming took off 1 base at V and 4 bases at J, with 8 bases between the two ends. The CDR3 length is 13 residues. Germline V lookup: CDR1 GTSNPN, CDR2 SVGIG (reference sequence). The CDR3 spells CAWSGQQGNTIYF. The CDR3 DNA reads as TGTGCCTGGAGTGGACAACAGGGAAACACCATATATTTT.

The V call is TRBV13, the J call TRBJ1-2; D gene uncertain. Germline CDR1 and CDR2: PRHDT and FYEKMQ (reference sequence). The V and J ends lost 0 bases and 7 bases respectively, with 15 bases between them. The CDR3 contains 15 residues. CDR3 in amino acids: CASSLGPEGTIGYTF. CDR3 DNA: TGTGCCAGCAGCTTAGGTCCAGAGGGAACTATTGGCTACACCTTC.

The J gene is TRBJ2-1, the V gene TRBV28; 11 bases fit TRBD2. The CDR3 consists of 21 residues. Germline V lookup: CDR1 MDHEN, CDR2 SYDVKM. With 6 bases clipped from V and 2 bases from J, the junction kept 21 bases outside the gene matches. The CDR3 bases are TGTGCCAGCAGCCGTCGGGTTCCCGGGACTAGCGGACGACAGGCCTACAATGAGCAGTTCTTC. This sequence encodes CASSRRVPGTSGRQAYNEQFF.

The chain is built from TRBV11-3 and TRBJ2-3; D is ambiguous. The CDR3 has 14 residues. The germline gives CDR1 SGHNT, CDR2 YENEEA. V dropped 5 bases and J dropped 6 bases, with 15 bases sitting between them. The CDR3 sequence is CASSPPGQRDTQYF. The CDR3 bases are TGTGCCAGCAGCCCCCCCGGCCAACGGGATACGCAGTATTTT.

The V gene is TRBV5-1, the J gene TRBJ2-1; D is possibly TRBD2 (6 bases). In germline, CDR1 is SGHRS, CDR2 YFSETQ. There are 17 residues in the CDR3. The V end was cut by 3 bases, the J end by 0 bases, with 16 bases between. CDR3 loop: CASSSRGLGSSYNEQFF. The DNA for the CDR3 is TGCGCCAGCAGCTCCCGGGGACTGGGGAGCTCCTACAATGAGCAGTTCTTC.

The chain links TRBV13 to TRBJ1-1; the D gene is possibly TRBD1 (5 bases). CDR3 length equals 14 residues. Looked up from germline, CDR1 is PRHDT and CDR2 is FYEKMQ (reference sequence). V shed 6 bases and J shed 3 bases, with 14 bases lying between them. The CDR3 spells CASRLRGAYTEAFF. The CDR3 DNA reads TGTGCCAGCAGGCTGCGCGGGGCCTACACTGAAGCTTTCTTT.

This sequence joins TRBV9 and TRBJ1-4; D may be TRBD1 (6 bases). V shed 4 bases and J shed 0 bases, with 13 bases lying between them. CDR3 length equals 16 residues. Germline values: CDR1 SGDLS, CDR2 YYNGEE. CDR3 nucleotides: TGTGCCAGCAGCCCCCAGGACAGTTCAACTAATGAAAAACTGTTTTTT. Protein product: CASSPQDSSTNEKLFF. Complete variable domain (other parts from reference TRBV9 and TRBJ1-4): DSGVTQTPKHLITATGQRVTLRCSPRSGDLSVYWYQQSLDQGLQFLIQYYNGEERAKGNILERFSAQQFPDLHSELNLSSLELGDSALYFCASSPQDSSTNEKLFFGSGTQLSVL.

The rearrangement joins TRBV18 to TRBJ1-5, with D unclear. The V end lost 1 base, the J end lost 3 bases, and 7 bases lay between the germline ends. The CDR3 is 14 residues long. Germline loops: CDR1 KGHSH, CDR2 LQKENI. CDR3 in amino acids: CASSPQANNQPQHF. CDR3 nucleotides: TGTGCCAGCTCACCACAGGCGAACAATCAGCCCCAGCATTTT.

The CDR3 region is CASSPPTSGQEQYF. In DNA form, the CDR3 reads TGTGCCAGCTCACCTCCAACCTCGGGTCAAGAGCAGTACTTC. The V call is TRBV18, the J call TRBJ2-7; unclear D gene. V was cut by 3 bases and J by 7 bases, with 16 bases left in between. This CDR3 is 14 amino acids long. The germline V gene encodes CDR1 KGHSH and CDR2 LQKENI.

The chain recombines TRBV5-4 with TRBJ2-1; tentative D call: TRBD1 (6 bases). The CDR3 totals 14 residues. Trimming removed 2 bases from V and 5 bases from J, with 11 bases in between. The germline V gene has CDR1 SGHNT and CDR2 YYREEE (reference sequence). CDR3 region: CASSLAGTNNEQFF. The CDR3 DNA follows: TGTGCCAGCAGCTTAGCCGGGACAAACAATGAGCAGTTCTTC.

V usage is TRBV18 and J usage is TRBJ2-3, with 8 bases fitting TRBD1. Germline V gives CDR1 KGHSH, CDR2 LQKENI. J gave up 2 bases and V 5 bases, and 6 bases lay outside the gene matches. The CDR3 contains 15 residues. The CDR3, as DNA: TGTGCCAGCTCAACGGACAGGGCGGCCACAGATACGCAGTATTTT. Translated, it gives CASSTDRAATDTQYF.

The V and J genes are TRBV2 and TRBJ2-4; the D is unclear. V was clipped by 1 base and J by 1 base, with 11 bases between them. This CDR3 contains 16 residues. Germline CDR1 and CDR2: SNHLY and FYNNEI. CDR3 coding DNA: TGTGCCAGCAGTGAAGAAGGAAGGGTTGCCAAAAACATTCAGTACTTC. This gives the protein CASSEEGRVAKNIQYF.

Comment on this clone: The sample has other DNA sequences that encode this CDR3 too. The V gene is TRBV11-2, the J gene TRBJ2-7; D is possibly TRBD2 (6 bases). Germline CDR1 SGHAT, CDR2 FQNNGV. V was cut by 4 bases and J by 2 bases, with 9 bases left in between. The CDR3 spans 13 residues. This chain's CDR3 is CASSSGLAYEQYF. CDR3 DNA: TGTGCCAGCAGCTCGGGACTCGCCTACGAGCAGTACTTC.

The count of this clone is one. The chain recombines TRBV25-1 with TRBJ2-2, with TRBD1 as a possible D gene (6 bases). CDR3 size: 13 residues. Per germline, CDR1 MGHDK and CDR2 SYGVNS. Trimming pared 8 bases from V and 5 bases from J, leaving 12 bases between. The CDR3 bases are TGTGCCAGCGAACAGGGAGCAACCGGGGAGCTGTTTTTT. This gives the protein CASEQGATGELFF.

In regard to this clone: The sample has other DNA sequences that encode this CDR3 too. The chain combines TRBV27 with TRBJ1-1; no clear D gene. The CDR3 totals 13 residues. Trimming stripped 2 bases from V and 0 bases from J, with 4 bases between. The germline CDR1 and CDR2 sequences are MNHEY and SMNVEV (reference sequence). Written as DNA, the CDR3 is TGTGCCAGCAGTTTAGGTCTGAACACTGAAGCTTTCTTT. The encoded protein is CASSLGLNTEAFF.

The V call is TRBV15, the J call TRBJ2-5; either TRBD1 or TRBD2 may fit D (5 bases each). Germline CDR1 reads LNHNV; CDR2 reads YYDKDF (reference sequence). CDR3 size: 14 residues. The V gene lost 1 base and the J gene lost 1 base, with 7 bases spanning the gap. The CDR3 loop is CATSRGDLQETQYF. The DNA of the CDR3 is TGTGCCACCAGCAGAGGGGACCTCCAAGAGACCCAGTACTTC.